This paragraph reports one TCR beta chain. The sample comes from a study of long-term antiretroviral therapy in people with HIV. Germline lookup yields CDR1 LGHNA and CDR2 YSLEER. Trimming took off 4 bases at V and 4 bases at J, with 14 bases between the two ends. The CDR3 has 15 amino acids. The libraries were made with immunoSEQ v3.0 at survey level. This table comes from immunoSEQ multiplex PCR, and its TCRdb copy is limited to in-frame clones, with some not included. This sample yields some 30,000 clones, of which around nine tenths are seen a single time; 3% to 4.5% belongs to the top ten. The chain joins TRBV4-3 to TRBJ2-1; either TRBD1 or TRBD2 may supply D (5 bases each). This TCR derives from a woman under 30 with HIV. Specimen: unsorted PBMCs, collected 1.8 years after starting antiretroviral therapy. Here the CDR3 reads CASSLRDGRYNEQFF. CDR3 in DNA: TGCGCCAGCAGCCTTCGGGACGGCCGATACAATGAGCAGTTCTTC.